The present T cell receptor beta chain was sequenced within a study of PD-L1 blockade in urothelial cancer. Study as a whole: Timepoints chosen for blood analysis were 3 weeks (second dose) and 6 weeks after treatment start.

Germline lookup yields CDR1 SGHAT and CDR2 FQNNGV. This CDR3 is 16 amino acids long. The V and J ends lost 1 base and 0 bases respectively, with 10 bases between them. Time point noted: peripheral blood 6 weeks after treatment start. Urothelial carcinoma in patients was locally advanced or metastatic. Notes on this clone: Its cognate antigen is unknown.

Findings of the study overall: Better survival was predicted when blood TCR clonality before treatment fell below the median.

Profiling relied on immunoSEQ multiplex PCR, and the TCRdb table lists in-frame clones only, not all of them. This table holds 48,000 or so clones, about four fifths found once. The starting material was PBMCs, obtained around atezolizumab (anti-PD-L1) treatment. The TCR was taken from a man aged 70 or older with urothelial cancer. The genes are TRBV11-2 and TRBJ1-3, with no clear D. CDR3 residues: CASSLGQANSGNTIYF. CDR3 in DNA: TGTGCCAGCAGCTTAGGGCAGGCGAACTCTGGAAACACCATATATTTT.